Presented here are 13 T cell receptor beta chains from one specimen sequenced in a study of T cells after yellow fever vaccination. TCRdb re-derived calls from the 5' RACE reads in MiXCR, one entry per CDR3 protein. The profile shows about 12,000 distinct CDR3 sequences, about 5.3% of them singletons. The sequencing here drew on PBMCs, either bulk or a sorted T-cell subset (CD4+, CD8+, memory, or dextramer-sorted; not recorded which), taken 45 days after the yellow fever booster vaccination. The receptors originated from a man aged 25 to 45 who received the YFV17D yellow fever vaccine.

The V and J genes are TRBV5-1 and TRBJ2-3; D is possibly TRBD1 (6 bases). CDR1 and CDR2 from the germline V gene are SGHRS and YFSETQ. The V end was cut by 0 bases, the J end by 4 bases, with 12 bases between. The CDR3 covers 15 residues. CDR3 DNA sequence: TGCGCCAGCAGCTTGGGTGGGGGCGCAGCAGATACGCAGTATTTT. Translation gives CASSLGGGAADTQYF.

This clonotype was detected many times. The genes are TRBV7-2 and TRBJ2-1, with TRBD2 as a possible D gene (6 bases). V was trimmed by 6 bases and J by 0 bases, leaving 15 bases between them. CDR1 SGHTA and CDR2 FQGNSA come from the germline V gene. CDR3 length equals 16 residues. CDR3 bases: TGTGCCAGCAGTTACGGGAGTTGGTACTCCTACAATGAGCAGTTCTTC. Translation: CASSYGSWYSYNEQFF.

This clonotype was seen at least ten times. The chain combines TRBV28 with TRBJ1-5; the D is unclear. CDR3 size: 15 residues. Trimming cost V 6 bases and J 9 bases, with 21 bases left between them. Germline loops: CDR1 MDHEN, CDR2 SYDVKM. CDR3 sequence reads: CASSPSGEGVVPQHF. The CDR3 bases are TGTGCCAGCAGCCCCTCCGGGGAGGGAGTAGTGCCCCAGCATTTT.

This clonotype has ten or more counts. The rearrangement joins TRBV6-5 to TRBJ2-7, with 9 bases that match TRBD1. Germline V lookup: CDR1 MNHEY, CDR2 SVGAGI. The CDR3 is made up of 18 amino acids. With 2 bases clipped from V and 2 bases from J, the junction kept 13 bases outside the gene matches. CDR3 amino acids: CASSYGSWWDRATYEQYF. The CDR3 nucleotides read TGTGCCAGCAGTTACGGGTCATGGTGGGACAGGGCGACCTACGAGCAGTACTTC.

This clonotype was picked up many times. The chain employs TRBV7-2 and TRBJ2-5; 7 positions match TRBD2. The germline gives CDR1 SGHTA, CDR2 FQGNSA. This CDR3 has 16 amino acids. Losses at the gene ends were 1 base for V and 0 bases for J; bases not matched to a gene: 5. The CDR3 DNA reads as TGTGCCAGCAGCTTAGGTTGGGGGGGGTACCAAGAGACCCAGTACTTC. Residues: CASSLGWGGYQETQYF.

This clonotype was counted ten times or more. The chain is built from TRBV5-1 and TRBJ2-7, with TRBD1 matching over 10 bases. This CDR3 has 14 amino acids. V shed 4 bases, J shed 6 bases, and the junction held 7 bases outside the gene matches. The germline CDR1 and CDR2 sequences are SGHRS and YFSETQ. The DNA of the CDR3 is TGCGCCAGCAGCAAGTCGACAGGGGGCTCCGAGCAGTACTTC. This translates into CASSKSTGGSEQYF.

Ten or more counts support this clonotype. This sequence joins TRBV20-1 and TRBJ1-1, with D perhaps TRBD1 (6 bases). This CDR3 is 14 amino acids long. Germline V CDR1 and CDR2: DFQATT, SNEGSKA (reference sequence). Trimming removed 5 bases at V and 0 bases at J, with 13 bases between. The CDR3 DNA is TGCAGTGCTCGCGCGGGACACTTGAACACTGAAGCTTTCTTT. Translating gives CSARAGHLNTEAFF.

The sample holds many counts of this clonotype. The genes are TRBV27 and TRBJ2-5, with D uncertain. The germline CDR1 and CDR2 sequences are MNHEY and SMNVEV (reference sequence). The V and J ends lost 6 bases and 0 bases respectively, with 11 bases between them. CDR3 size: 14 residues. CDR3 region: CASSPYRDQETQYF. The CDR3 DNA follows: TGTGCCAGCAGCCCCTACCGGGACCAAGAGACCCAGTACTTC.

In its sample, this clonotype was seen many times. The chain joins TRBV27 to TRBJ2-1; no firm D call. V shed 8 bases and J shed 4 bases, with 9 bases lying between them. The CDR3 runs to 12 residues. Per the germline V gene, CDR1 is MNHEY and CDR2 is SMNVEV (reference sequence). The CDR3 sequence: CASVDFYNEQFF. In nucleotides, the CDR3 is TGTGCCAGCGTAGACTTTTACAATGAGCAGTTCTTC.

This clonotype was detected many times. V gene TRBV20-1 combines with J gene TRBJ2-1, with 8 bases lining up with TRBD1. This CDR3 spans 16 amino acids. J gave up 2 bases and V 2 bases, and 8 bases lay outside the gene matches. Per the germline V gene, CDR1 is DFQATT and CDR2 is SNEGSKA (reference sequence). The CDR3 region is CSARKQGVQAYNEQFF. In DNA, the CDR3 is TGCAGTGCTAGAAAACAGGGGGTGCAGGCCTACAATGAGCAGTTCTTC.

This clonotype was detected a few times. V is TRBV11-3 and J is TRBJ2-7; a possible D gene is TRBD1 (6 bases). CDR3 size: 13 residues. The germline gives CDR1 SGHNT, CDR2 YENEEA. Trimming took off 1 base at V and 4 bases at J, with 8 bases between the two ends. The CDR3: CASSLATGYEQYF. The DNA for the CDR3 is TGTGCCAGCAGCTTAGCTACAGGGTACGAGCAGTACTTC.

In this sample, this clonotype turned up many times. The chain combines TRBV20-1 with TRBJ2-3; the D gene could be TRBD1 or TRBD2 (5 bases each). V dropped 0 bases and J dropped 5 bases, with 6 bases sitting between them. Germline CDR1 DFQATT, CDR2 SNEGSKA (reference sequence). The CDR3 has 12 residues. The CDR3 here is CSARDGGDTQYF. The CDR3 DNA reads as TGCAGTGCTAGAGATGGGGGAGATACGCAGTATTTT.

This clonotype was recorded many times. The V call is TRBV5-4, the J call TRBJ2-4, with 7 bases matching TRBD1. The V gene's germline CDR1 is SGHNT and CDR2 YYREEE (reference sequence). V lost 4 bases to trimming and J lost 0 bases; unmatched junction nucleotides: 10. This CDR3 is built from 17 residues. In nucleotides, the CDR3 is TGTGCCAGCAGCCGCGGACAGGCGGCCCCAGCCAAAAACATTCAGTACTTC. Its protein product is CASSRGQAAPAKNIQYF.